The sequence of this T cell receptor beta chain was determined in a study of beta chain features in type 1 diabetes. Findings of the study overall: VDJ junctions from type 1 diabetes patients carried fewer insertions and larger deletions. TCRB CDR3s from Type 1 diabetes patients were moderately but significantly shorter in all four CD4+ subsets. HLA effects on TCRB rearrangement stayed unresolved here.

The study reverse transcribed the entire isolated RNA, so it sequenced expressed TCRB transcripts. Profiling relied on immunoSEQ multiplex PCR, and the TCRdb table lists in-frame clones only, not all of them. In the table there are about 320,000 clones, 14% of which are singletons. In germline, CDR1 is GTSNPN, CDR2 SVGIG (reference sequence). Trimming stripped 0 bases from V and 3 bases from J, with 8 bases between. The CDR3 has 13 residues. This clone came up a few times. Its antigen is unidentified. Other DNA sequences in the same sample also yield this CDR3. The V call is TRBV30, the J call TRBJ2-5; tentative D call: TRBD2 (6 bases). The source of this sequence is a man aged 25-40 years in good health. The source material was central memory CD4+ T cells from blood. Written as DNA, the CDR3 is TGTGCCTGGAGTGTACGGGAGAAAGAGACCCAGTACTTC. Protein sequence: CAWSVREKETQYF.